Included here is one T cell receptor (beta chain) sequence, with context. As yet, its antigen is unknown. Profiled with immunoSEQ multiplex PCR; TCRdb holds only in-frame clones, not every one. The repertoire holds tens of thousands of clones, with 75% to 95% as singletons. This sample stems from a study of a mutant IDH1 vaccine in newly diagnosed glioma. In the study overall: Eight vaccine doses were administered to patients at weeks 1, 3, 5, 7, 11, 15, 19 and 23. Following radiotherapy alone, or alongside temozolomide cycles, vaccination was started after an interval of 4-6 weeks.

Study-level points and caveats: Shifts in the top peripheral T cell clonotypes seemed unrelated to pseudoprogression.

The time point here: week 23, last vaccination. Vaccinated patients received 300 ug of mutant IDH1 20-mer peptide per dose, with topical imiquimod. V shed 5 bases and J shed 6 bases, with 4 bases lying between them. The CDR3 is 10 amino acids. Germline CDR1 is SGHDN and CDR2 is FVKESK. The V call is TRBV14, the J call TRBJ2-5; D not resolved. The material sequenced was PBMCs, taken from a glioma patient whose treatment included an IDH1 peptide vaccine. This TCR was sampled from a middle-aged man with glioma. CDR3 coding DNA: TGTGCCAGCAGCGTGCAGACCCAGTACTTC. Protein: CASSVQTQYF.